The 24 T cell receptor beta chains reported below all come from one sample, sequenced in a study of human T cells and chemical hapten exposure. Each CDR3 protein is one row after TCRdb ran MiXCR on the RACE reads. This sample has 180,000 or so distinct CDR3 sequences, with about 14% found just once. The time point is: patch test 1, 2 weeks after DPC sensitization. Indicated treatment: therapeutic diphenylcyclopropenone sensitization with weekly scalp DPC. The sequencing used whole blood, collected in connection with sensitization to the hapten diphenylcyclopropenone (DPC). These receptors were collected from a woman between 25 and 40 years old with alopecia areata. Some clones in this sample may be carry-over from other donors' samples.

This clonotype was recorded a few times. Sequence at one end of the junction differs from germline and may be a read error. This chain uses TRBV7-2 with TRBJ2-2; D assignment may be TRBD1 or TRBD2 (5 bases each). Looked up from germline, CDR1 is SGHTA and CDR2 is FQGNSA. The CDR3 runs 14 residues. CDR3 coding DNA: TGTGTCAGCAGCTTAGGGACCCACACCGGGGAGCTGTTTTTT. Amino acids: CVSSLGTHTGELFF.

The rearrangement joins TRBV12-3 or TRBV12-4 to TRBJ1-3; 7 nucleotides agree with TRBD1. The CDR3 extends over 16 amino acids. J gave up 0 bases and V 6 bases, and 8 bases lay outside the gene matches. The DNA for the CDR3 is TGTGCCAGCAGAGAGGACAGGTGGAGCTCTGGAAACACCATATATTTT. Its protein product is CASREDRWSSGNTIYF.

With regard to this clonotype: Lacking the conserved final phenylalanine or tryptophan, this CDR3 likely reflects a read error. This chain joins TRBV4-1 and TRBJ2-7; 7 nucleotides align to TRBD1. The germline V gene encodes CDR1 MGHRA and CDR2 YSYEKL. The CDR3 has 14 amino acids. The trim removed 8 bases at V and 0 bases at J, leaving 7 bases unmatched. CDR3 loop: CASVRTGSSYEQYL. The CDR3 DNA reads as TGCGCCAGCGTCCGGACAGGATCCTCCTACGAGCAGTACCTC.

A few counts support this clonotype. The chain uses TRBV5-1 and TRBJ2-4, with TRBD2 matching 14 bases. The germline V gene encodes CDR1 SGHRS and CDR2 YFSETQ. J gave up 0 bases and V 3 bases, and 5 bases lay outside the gene matches. CDR3 size: 18 residues. The CDR3 spells CASSSAGLAGEAKNIQYF. CDR3 bases: TGCGCCAGCAGCTCGGCGGGACTAGCGGGGGAAGCCAAAAACATTCAGTACTTC. Full variable domain (outside the CDR3, taken from reference TRBV5-1 and TRBJ2-4): KAGVTQTPRYLIKTRGQQVTLSCSPISGHRSVSWYQQTPGQGLQFLFEYFSETQRNKGNFPGRFSGRQFSNSRSEMNVSTLELGDSALYLCASSSAGLAGEAKNIQYFGAGTRLSVL.

This clonotype was seen more than once but under ten times. The V call is TRBV28, the J call TRBJ1-5; D might be TRBD1 (6 bases). Trimming removed 6 bases from V and 2 bases from J, with 17 bases in between. This CDR3 has 16 residues. Germline V gene sequence: CDR1 MDHEN, CDR2 SYDVKM. The CDR3: CASRVGGEIGNQPQHF. The CDR3 DNA follows: TGTGCCAGCAGGGTGGGGGGCGAGATTGGCAATCAGCCCCAGCATTTT.

This clonotype was observed many times. V and J are TRBV18 and TRBJ2-7, with a possible D match to TRBD1 (6 bases). The CDR3 is made up of 13 amino acids. Trimming stripped 2 bases from V and 5 bases from J, with 10 bases between. The germline V gene has CDR1 KGHSH and CDR2 LQKENI. CDR3: CASSPGGKNEQYF. In nucleotides, the CDR3 is TGTGCCAGCTCACCAGGGGGCAAGAACGAGCAGTACTTC.

This clonotype was detected only a few times. V and J are TRBV12-3 or TRBV12-4 and TRBJ2-2, with 12 bases that match TRBD2. V lost 6 bases and J lost 5; bases outside the gene matches: 19. CDR3 size: 20 residues. CDR3 sequence (DNA): TGTGCCAGCAGCTTTGACAGTCCCCTAGCGGGGGGGCAGTGGACCGGGGAGCTGTTTTTT. It specifies CASSFDSPLAGGQWTGELFF.

V and J are TRBV29-1 and TRBJ1-2; D is unclear. This CDR3 region has 12 residues. V was shortened by 0 bases and J by 8 bases, with 10 bases between the two germline ends. Germline CDR1 and CDR2: SQVTM and ANQGSEA. This CDR3 is CSVEDPLVGYTF. CDR3 nucleotide sequence: TGCAGCGTTGAAGACCCCTTAGTGGGCTACACCTTC. The entire variable domain, with the rest obtained from reference TRBV29-1 and TRBJ1-2, is as follows: SAVISQKPSRDICQRGTSLTIQCQVDSQVTMMFWYRQQPGQSLTLIATANQGSEATYESGFVIDKFPISRPNLTFSTLTVSNMSPEDSSIYLCSVEDPLVGYTFGSGTRLTVV.

This clonotype occurred many times. The V and J genes are TRBV7-2 and TRBJ1-5; D remains ambiguous. Trimming removed 1 base at V and 4 bases at J, with 11 bases between. Per the germline V gene, CDR1 is SGHTA and CDR2 is FQGNSA. CDR3 length: 15 amino acids. CDR3 DNA sequence: TGTGCCAGCAGCTTAGGAGGGCTACGAAATCAGCCCCAGCATTTT. It yields the protein CASSLGGLRNQPQHF.

This sequence joins TRBV2 and TRBJ1-5; no definite D call. This CDR3 has 17 residues. Per germline, CDR1 SNHLY and CDR2 FYNNEI. Between the trimmed V and J ends, which lost 4 bases and 0 bases, there was a span of 16 bases. The chain's CDR3 is CASSALLGPYSNQPQHF. The CDR3, as DNA: TGTGCCAGCAGTGCCCTACTCGGACCTTATAGCAATCAGCCCCAGCATTTT.

This clonotype was counted only a few times. J is TRBJ2-1 and V is TRBV7-8; 9 positions match TRBD2. This CDR3 region has 16 residues. CDR1 and CDR2 from the germline V gene are SGHVS and FQNEAQ. V dropped 5 bases and J dropped 5; count of bases not matched to a gene: 10. CDR3 in amino acids: CASSRLGWTSDNEQFF. In nucleotides, the CDR3 is TGTGCCAGCAGCCGTTTAGGTTGGACTAGCGACAATGAGCAGTTCTTC.

The table lists this clonotype with a count of one. One end of the junction does not line up with germline, which may come from a read error. This chain links TRBV20-1 with TRBJ1-6; 8 bases match TRBD1. The CDR3 spans 15 residues. CDR1 and CDR2 from the germline V gene are DFQATT and SNEGSKA (reference sequence). In DNA, the CDR3 is TGCAGTACTAGCGACAGGGGAGTTTGGGATTCACCCCTCCACTTT. Its protein product is CSTSDRGVWDSPLHF.

This clonotype appeared a few times. V gene TRBV5-1 combines with J gene TRBJ2-6; D is unresolved. Germline V gene data show CDR1 as SGHRS and CDR2 as YFSETQ. With 2 bases removed from V and 0 bases from J, the gap between germline ends came to 6 bases. The CDR3 is made up of 15 amino acids. In DNA form, the CDR3 reads TGCGCCAGCAGCTTAGGGATCTCTGGGGCCAACGTCCTGACTTTC. Translation: CASSLGISGANVLTF. The whole variable domain, filled in from reference TRBV5-1 and TRBJ2-6, reads KAGVTQTPRYLIKTRGQQVTLSCSPISGHRSVSWYQQTPGQGLQFLFEYFSETQRNKGNFPGRFSGRQFSNSRSEMNVSTLELGDSALYLCASSLGISGANVLTFGAGSRLTVL.

A few counts support this clonotype. The CDR3: CSARAGQGNTEAFF. The CDR3 nucleotides are TGCAGTGCTAGGGCGGGACAGGGGAACACTGAAGCTTTCTTT. The chain couples TRBV20-1 to TRBJ1-1, with 9 bases aligning to TRBD1. Germline V gives CDR1 DFQATT, CDR2 SNEGSKA (reference sequence). The CDR3 sequence is 14 residues long. V shed 3 bases, J shed 1 base, and the junction held 3 bases outside the gene matches.

The rearrangement links TRBV28 to TRBJ1-4; TRBD1 agrees at 9 bases. The CDR3 has 14 amino acids. Germline V gene lookup returns CDR1 MDHEN and CDR2 SYDVKM. V lost 8 bases, J lost 7 bases, and 8 bases stayed unmatched. The CDR3 sequence: CASGTGLVGEKLFF. CDR3 bases: TGTGCCAGCGGGACAGGGTTGGTTGGTGAAAAACTGTTTTTT.

This clonotype was observed at least ten times. This chain uses TRBV29-1 with TRBJ2-2, with TRBD1 as a possible D gene (6 bases). V was shortened by 6 bases and J by 0 bases, with 11 bases between the two germline ends. Germline assignment: CDR1 SQVTM and CDR2 ANQGSEA. The CDR3 spans 14 residues. DNA of the CDR3: TGCAGCGTAAAACAGGGACCGAACACCGGGGAGCTGTTTTTT. It specifies CSVKQGPNTGELFF.

This clonotype was counted ten times or more. CDR3 region: CASSLALQGANGYTF. The CDR3 DNA reads as TGTGCCAGCAGCTTAGCGCTCCAGGGGGCGAATGGCTACACCTTC. The chain links TRBV7-8 to TRBJ1-2; 8 bases map to TRBD1. This CDR3 is built from 15 residues. Unmatched junction bases numbered 6, after V lost 0 bases and J lost 6 bases. CDR1 and CDR2 from the germline V gene are SGHVS and FQNEAQ.

This clonotype appeared many times. CDR3 protein: CASSRTSGSSSWPDTQYF. The CDR3 DNA reads TGTGCCAGCAGCAGGACTAGCGGGAGTTCCTCATGGCCAGATACGCAGTATTTT. This chain links TRBV6-2 or TRBV6-3 with TRBJ2-3; TRBD2 matches at 13 bases. Germline CDR1 reads MNHEY; CDR2 reads SVGEGT. The V segment lost 6 bases and the J segment 4 bases; nucleotides outside the gene matches: 13. The CDR3 has 18 amino acids.

The chain joins TRBV12-3 or TRBV12-4 to TRBJ1-5, with 7 bases lining up with TRBD1. After removal of 6 bases from V and 0 bases from J, the junction contained 5 bases not matched to a gene. CDR3 size: 15 residues. CDR3 loop: CASRKTGDSNQPQHF. CDR3 bases: TGTGCCAGCAGAAAAACAGGGGATAGCAATCAGCCCCAGCATTTT.

This rearrangement joins TRBV28 to TRBJ2-7; TRBD1 agrees at 7 bases. The CDR3 has 13 residues. Trimming at V came to 7 bases and at J to 6 bases, leaving 9 bases not matched to a gene. CDR1 and CDR2 (germline): MDHEN, SYDVKM. CDR3 DNA sequence: TGTGCCAGCAATACAGGGGCGCCTGGCGAGCAGTACTTC. Its protein product is CASNTGAPGEQYF.

This clonotype was detected a few times. The chain employs TRBV20-1 and TRBJ2-5, with D possibly being TRBD1 (6 bases). The length of the CDR3 is 16 residues. Deletions cut 6 bases from V and 4 bases from J, with 24 bases between. From germline, CDR1 is DFQATT and CDR2 SNEGSKA (reference sequence). CDR3 region: CSATSQGPPRGETQYF. CDR3 sequence (DNA): TGCAGTGCCACCTCACAGGGACCCCCGAGGGGAGAGACCCAGTACTTC.

This clonotype was seen many times. The chain has TRBV30 and TRBJ2-7; 9 bases are shared with TRBD1. The ends lost 8 bases at V and 6 bases at J; junction bases unmatched: 8. The germline gives CDR1 GTSNPN, CDR2 SVGIG (reference sequence). The CDR3 loop spans 12 amino acids. The CDR3 DNA reads as TGTGCCAGATGGGACAGGGTTGGCGAGCAGTACTTC. This encodes CARWDRVGEQYF.

This clonotype turned up a few times. CDR3 sequence reads: CSARRASGRFRSYNEQFF. CDR3 DNA sequence: TGCAGTGCTAGGAGGGCTAGCGGGAGGTTCCGATCCTACAATGAGCAGTTCTTC. The rearrangement links TRBV20-1 to TRBJ2-1; 11 bases line up with TRBD2. The V gene's germline CDR1 is DFQATT and CDR2 SNEGSKA (reference sequence). V was clipped by 3 bases and J by 1 base; unmatched bases: 11. This CDR3 has 18 amino acids.

J is TRBJ1-2 and V is TRBV5-1; 7 nucleotides match TRBD1. V trimming: 4 bases; J trimming: 4 bases; junction bases outside the gene matches: 7. Germline lookup yields CDR1 SGHRS and CDR2 YFSETQ. The CDR3 is made up of 14 amino acids. CDR3 loop: CASSPGQVIYGYTF. CDR3 sequence (DNA): TGCGCCAGCAGCCCAGGACAGGTGATCTATGGCTACACCTTC. The complete variable domain, with remaining parts taken from reference TRBV5-1 and TRBJ1-2, reads KAGVTQTPRYLIKTRGQQVTLSCSPISGHRSVSWYQQTPGQGLQFLFEYFSETQRNKGNFPGRFSGRQFSNSRSEMNVSTLELGDSALYLCASSPGQVIYGYTFGSGTRLTVV.